This TCR beta chain derives from a study of blood T cell repertoires in COVID-19. After removal of 6 bases from V and 0 bases from J, the junction contained 4 bases not matched to a gene. This CDR3 has 14 residues. Germline V gene sequence: CDR1 KGHSH, CDR2 LQKENI. Per the original data handling: Nucleated cell number was recorded as an estimate derived from reference gene primer amplification. TCRdb's table, derived via immunoSEQ multiplex PCR, lists solely in-frame clones and lacks some. V and J calls and clone size come straight from that table; D and trimming were deduced from the DNA. The data contain fewer than 130,000 clones, roughly 79% of them singletons.

The sequencing input was peripheral blood. This sequence was found in a woman over 75 with active or convalescent COVID-19. The rearrangement uses TRBV18 and TRBJ2-7; 8 positions agree with TRBD2. The CDR3 region has the DNA TGTGCCAGCTCCCGCCTAGCGGGCTCCTACGAGCAGTACTTC. Its translation: CASSRLAGSYEQYF.